These 29 T cell receptor beta chains originate from one sample sequenced in a study of blood T cells in healthy people across ages. With a J-beta primer mix and a sample-barcoded 5' primer, a second PCR ran about 7 to 12 cycles. Each CDR3 protein gets one entry after TCRdb re-called the 5' RACE reads with MiXCR. The table lists around 870,000 distinct CDR3 sequences, around 26% of them singletons. Sequences were obtained from blood. The receptors come from a woman at least 80 years old in good health.

The chain links TRBV7-6 to TRBJ2-6, with D hard to call. This CDR3 has 17 amino acids. Between the trimmed V and J ends, which lost 5 bases and 0 bases, there was a span of 14 bases. CDR1 and CDR2 from the germline V gene are SGHVS and FNYEAQ. The CDR3 reads CASSAMSPSSGANVLTF. The CDR3 DNA reads TGTGCCAGCAGCGCCATGTCTCCGAGCTCTGGGGCCAACGTCCTGACTTTC.

This clonotype was counted ten times or more. A much larger clone is a single base away; this may be a read error. This rearrangement joins TRBV6-1 to TRBJ2-7; the match to TRBD1 covers 10 bases. Germline-derived CDR1 and CDR2 are MNHNS and SASEGT. Germline trimming cut 6 bases from V and 4 bases from J; bases unmatched to any gene: 3. The CDR3 length is 13 residues. The CDR3 coding sequence is TGTGCCAGCAGCGGGGACAGGGGTTACGAGCAGTACTTC. It is translated as CASSGDRGYEQYF.

This clonotype showed up just a few times. No DNA is shown, since the ends of the CDR3 on it are uncertain; the CDR3 is the one TCRdb lists. The rearrangement joins TRBV5-8 to TRBJ1-4; the table assigns TRBD1, which was not confirmed against the DNA. Germline V gene lookup returns CDR1 SGHTS and CDR2 YDEGEE. Inclusive of both ends, the CDR3 amounts to 15 amino acids. The CDR3: CASSLETGLSGRLFF.

The rearrangement uses TRBV18 and TRBJ1-1; no definite D call. This CDR3 contains 15 residues. V was clipped by 0 bases and J by 5 bases, with 13 bases between them. Per the germline V gene, CDR1 is KGHSH and CDR2 is LQKENI. In DNA, the CDR3 is TGTGCCAGCTCACCACCAGGAGGTATTGAGACTGAAGCTTTCTTT. This gives the protein CASSPPGGIETEAFF.

This clonotype was detected only a few times. V usage is TRBV20-1 and J usage is TRBJ2-5; 8 bases fit TRBD1. The J segment lost 5 bases and the V segment lost 7 bases, leaving 9 bases of the junction unmatched. The CDR3 is made up of 13 amino acids. Germline lookup yields CDR1 DFQATT and CDR2 SNEGSKA (reference sequence). DNA for the CDR3: TGCAGTGGGGCAGGGGGCTCGGGGGAGACCCAGTACTTC. This sequence encodes CSGAGGSGETQYF.

As to this clonotype: One end of the junction varies from germline; a read error may be responsible. The CDR3 DNA is TGTGCCAGCAGTCTAAGCTCCACAGGGGCCGGCGCCGGGGCCAACGTCCGGACTTTC. This sequence encodes CASSLSSTGAGAGANVRTF. The chain employs TRBV12-3 or TRBV12-4 and TRBJ2-6; 7 bases fit TRBD1. The CDR3 extends over 19 amino acids.

This clonotype was recorded a few times. The chain employs TRBV2 and TRBJ2-1; 15 bases map to TRBD2. The germline CDR1 and CDR2 sequences are SNHLY and FYNNEI. V lost 6 bases, J lost 8 bases, and 5 bases stayed unmatched. This CDR3 is built from 15 residues. The CDR3 loop is CASSIRTSGGDEQFF. The DNA of the CDR3 is TGTGCCAGCAGCATAAGGACTAGCGGGGGGGATGAGCAGTTCTTC.

This clonotype was picked up many times. The CDR3 sequence is CASRLAGRNEKLFF. CDR3 in DNA: TGTGCCAGCAGACTGGCGGGCAGGAATGAAAAACTGTTTTTT. The J gene is TRBJ1-4, the V gene TRBV27; D not resolved. The CDR3 has 14 residues. Germline V lookup: CDR1 MNHEY, CDR2 SMNVEV (reference sequence). Trimming took off 6 bases at V and 5 bases at J, with 13 bases between the two ends.

This clonotype showed up just a few times. A read error may be the cause here, since a much bigger clone is one base away. This chain links TRBV12-3 or TRBV12-4 with TRBJ1-2, with a weak D call TRBD1 (5 bases). V lost 4 bases and J 5 bases, leaving 8 bases between the germline ends. This CDR3 region has 12 residues. The CDR3 here is CASSSRGYGYTF. The CDR3 nucleotides are TGTGCCAGCAGTTCAAGGGGTTATGGCTACACCTTC.

This clonotype was counted a few times. The chain links TRBV2 to TRBJ2-3; 12 bases are a match to TRBD2. Germline V gene data show CDR1 as SNHLY and CDR2 as FYNNEI. Unmatched junction bases numbered 4, after V lost 7 bases and J lost 2 bases. CDR3 length: 15 residues. CDR3: CASIGLAGITDTQYF. The DNA for the CDR3 is TGTGCCAGCATTGGACTAGCGGGAATCACAGATACGCAGTATTTT.

This clonotype was recorded once. This chain connects TRBV12-3 or TRBV12-4 to TRBJ2-5; D may be TRBD1 (6 bases). There are 12 residues in the CDR3. V shed 5 bases and J shed 11 bases, with 15 bases lying between them. As DNA, the CDR3 is TGTGCCAGCAGTCTCCGACAAGGGGGACAGTACTTC. Its translation: CASSLRQGGQYF.

This clonotype was observed at least ten times. CDR3 amino acids: CASSPTGKYEQYF. In nucleotides, the CDR3 is TGTGCCAGCTCACCGACAGGGAAGTACGAGCAGTACTTC. This chain joins TRBV18 and TRBJ2-7; 7 nucleotides agree with TRBD1. Germline CDR1 KGHSH, CDR2 LQKENI. The ends lost 3 bases at V and 4 bases at J; junction bases unmatched: 3. This CDR3 comprises 13 residues.

This clonotype has a count of ten or more. The V and J genes are TRBV10-1 and TRBJ2-3, with D perhaps matching TRBD2 (5 bases). The CDR3 spans 14 residues. CDR1 is WNHNN and CDR2 is SYGVQD in the germline V gene (reference sequence). V gave up 2 bases and J gave up 2 bases, with 8 bases separating them. As DNA, the CDR3 is TGCGCCAGCAGTGAGCGGGGATTCACAGATACGCAGTATTTT. This sequence encodes CASSERGFTDTQYF.

This clonotype was detected many times. The V and J genes are TRBV14 and TRBJ2-7; perhaps TRBD1 as D (5 bases). Germline-derived CDR1 and CDR2 are SGHDN and FVKESK. The CDR3 has 16 residues. Between the trimmed V and J ends, which lost 0 bases and 0 bases, there was a span of 12 bases. The CDR3 here is CASSQDPGASSYEQYF. The CDR3 DNA reads TGTGCCAGCAGCCAAGATCCTGGGGCGAGCTCCTACGAGCAGTACTTC.

A remark on this clonotype: This clone may be a read error of a much larger clone one base away. The gene calls are TRBV10-3 and TRBJ2-1, with D unresolved. Trimming took 8 bases from V and 4 from J, leaving 12 bases between them. This CDR3 has 13 residues. Looked up from germline, CDR1 is ENHRY and CDR2 is SYGVKD. DNA for the CDR3: TGTGCCATCCTGGTCGACGGGTACAATGAGCAGTTCTTC. This codes for CAILVDGYNEQFF.

V is TRBV7-2 and J is TRBJ1-3; no clear D gene. Germline V gives CDR1 SGHTA, CDR2 FQGNSA. The ends were cut back, 1 base at V and 4 bases at J, with 14 bases in the middle. The CDR3 loop spans 16 amino acids. This chain's CDR3 is CASSLGAAGSGNTIYF. CDR3 sequence (DNA): TGTGCCAGCAGCTTAGGGGCGGCAGGCTCCGGAAACACCATATATTTT.

This clonotype appeared many times. The chain uses TRBV6-5 and TRBJ2-5; D may be TRBD1 or TRBD2 (5 bases each). This CDR3 spans 11 amino acids. V lost 7 bases, J lost 7 bases, and 10 bases lay in between. CDR1 is MNHEY, CDR2 SVGAGI, per germline. CDR3 amino acids: CASTRESTQYF. Written as DNA, the CDR3 is TGTGCCAGCACCAGGGAGTCGACCCAGTACTTC.

In regard to this clonotype: The junction does not match germline at one end; this may be a read error. The J gene is TRBJ1-2, the V gene TRBV18, with 7 bases fitting TRBD1. The CDR3 extends over 13 amino acids. Germline CDR1 KGHSH, CDR2 LQKENI. CDR3 DNA sequence: TGCGCCAGCACCCAGGGGGAAGGGTATGGCTACACCTTC. It is translated as CASTQGEGYGYTF.

This chain uses TRBV6-5 with TRBJ2-7; D may be TRBD1 or TRBD2 (5 bases each). V gave up 8 bases and J gave up 4 bases, with 15 bases separating them. This CDR3 comprises 13 residues. Per the germline V gene, CDR1 is MNHEY and CDR2 is SVGAGI. In DNA form, the CDR3 reads TGTGCCAGCGAGCCCCCGGGGACGTACGAGCAGTACTTC. Its translation is CASEPPGTYEQYF.

For this clonotype: At one of its ends the junction is not consistent with the germline gene, which may arise from a read error. CDR3 amino acids: CSAKGAAYEQYF. As DNA, the CDR3 is TGCAGCGCTAAAGGGGCCGCCTACGAGCAGTACTTC. This chain connects TRBV20-1 to TRBJ2-7, with a weak D call TRBD1 (5 bases). The germline V gene has CDR1 DFQATT and CDR2 SNEGSKA (reference sequence). This CDR3 is 12 amino acids long.

This clonotype was counted a single time. The CDR3 coding sequence is TGTGCCACCAGCAGAGATCCTCCGGACCGATCTAACTATGGCTACACCTTC. Amino acid sequence: CATSRDPPDRSNYGYTF. The genes are TRBV15 and TRBJ1-2; unclear D gene. V shed 0 bases and J shed 0 bases, with 14 bases lying between them. CDR1 LNHNV and CDR2 YYDKDF come from the germline V gene (reference sequence). The CDR3 has 17 residues.

The chain has TRBV28 and TRBJ2-1, with D possibly TRBD2 on 7 matching bases. From germline, CDR1 is MDHEN and CDR2 SYDVKM. The CDR3 length is 15 residues. The V end was cut by 6 bases, the J end by 3 bases, with 15 bases between. CDR3 in DNA: TGTGCCAGCAGCACCCGGGGGGCTGGCTACAATGAGCAGTTCTTC. This codes for CASSTRGAGYNEQFF.

This clonotype was seen at least ten times. The J gene is TRBJ1-4, the V gene TRBV4-3; no reliable D call. Trimming stripped 0 bases from V and 7 bases from J, with 9 bases between. The CDR3 has 14 amino acids. Germline V CDR1 and CDR2: LGHNA, YSLEER. For the CDR3, the DNA is TGCGCCAGCAGCCAAGACGGGTTTGGTGAAAAACTGTTTTTT. This encodes CASSQDGFGEKLFF.

A note on this clonotype: A much more abundant neighbour one base away suggests this may be a read error. The chain uses TRBV7-9 and TRBJ2-1, with a weak D call TRBD2 (5 bases). This CDR3 spans 16 amino acids. Germline lookup yields CDR1 SEHNR and CDR2 FQNEAQ (reference sequence). DNA for the CDR3: TGTGCCAGCAGCTTGAAACCCCAGTTAGCGCACAATGGGCAGTTCTTC. Amino acid sequence: CASSLKPQLAHNGQFF.

This chain joins TRBV28 and TRBJ2-7; 8 bases map to TRBD1. Germline V gene lookup returns CDR1 MDHEN and CDR2 SYDVKM. There are 14 residues in the CDR3. Trimming at V came to 1 base and at J to 3 bases, leaving 2 bases not matched to a gene. CDR3 sequence: CASSLSQGGYEQYF. The CDR3 DNA sequence: TGTGCCAGCAGTTTATCACAGGGGGGCTACGAGCAGTACTTC.

The V and J genes are TRBV6-2 or TRBV6-3 and TRBJ2-3; D is uncertain. Germline V lookup: CDR1 MNHEY, CDR2 SVGEGT. Trimming left V 6 bases short and J 10 bases short, with 11 bases between. CDR3 size: 11 residues. CDR3 nucleotide sequence: TGTGCCAGCAGCCCCAGTGATCCGCAGTATTTT. Its translation: CASSPSDPQYF.

There are a few counts of this clonotype. The CDR3 loop is CASSDGSGANVLTF. The CDR3, as DNA: TGTGCCAGCAGTGACGGCTCTGGGGCCAACGTCCTGACTTTC. This chain uses TRBV6-4 with TRBJ2-6; D is uncertain. The CDR3 runs to 14 residues. Trimming took 2 bases from V and 0 from J, leaving 2 bases between them. The germline V gene encodes CDR1 MRHNA and CDR2 SNTAGT.

The chain recombines TRBV20-1 with TRBJ1-1; D not resolved. Trimming stripped 1 base from V and 0 bases from J, with 6 bases between. Per germline, CDR1 DFQATT and CDR2 SNEGSKA (reference sequence). This CDR3 is built from 13 residues. The CDR3 region is CSARGLLNTEAFF. For the CDR3, the DNA is TGCAGTGCTAGAGGCCTGCTGAACACTGAAGCTTTCTTT.

This clonotype was seen ten or more times. This chain uses TRBV6-2 or TRBV6-3 with TRBJ2-1; a possible D gene is TRBD2 (6 bases). This CDR3 is 14 amino acids long. V dropped 4 bases and J dropped 4 bases, with 11 bases sitting between them. CDR1 is MNHEY and CDR2 is SVGEGT in the germline V gene. The CDR3 sequence: CASSSRAGYNEQFF. CDR3 nucleotide sequence: TGTGCCAGCAGTTCCCGAGCGGGTTACAATGAGCAGTTCTTC.